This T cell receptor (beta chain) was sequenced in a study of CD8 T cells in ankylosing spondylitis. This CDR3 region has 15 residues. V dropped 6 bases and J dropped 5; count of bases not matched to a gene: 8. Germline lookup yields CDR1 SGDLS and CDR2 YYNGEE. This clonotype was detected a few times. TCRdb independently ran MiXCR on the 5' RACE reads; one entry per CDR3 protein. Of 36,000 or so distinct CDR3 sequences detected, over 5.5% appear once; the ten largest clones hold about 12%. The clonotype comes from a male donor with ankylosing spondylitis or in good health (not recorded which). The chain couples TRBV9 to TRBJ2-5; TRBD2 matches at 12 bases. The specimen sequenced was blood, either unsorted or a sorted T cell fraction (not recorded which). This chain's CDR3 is CASNAVGTSGETQYF. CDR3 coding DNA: TGTGCCAGCAACGCAGTAGGGACTAGCGGGGAGACCCAGTACTTC. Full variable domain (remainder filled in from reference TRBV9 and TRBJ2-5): DSGVTQTPKHLITATGQRVTLRCSPRSGDLSVYWYQQSLDQGLQFLIQYYNGEERAKGNILERFSAQQFPDLHSELNLSSLELGDSALYFCASNAVGTSGETQYFGPGTRLLVL.